The text below deals with one TCR beta chain. Losses at the gene ends were 6 bases for V and 4 bases for J; bases not matched to a gene: 9. The V gene's germline CDR1 is SNHLY and CDR2 FYNNEI. CDR3 length equals 15 residues. Generated by immunoSEQ multiplex PCR, the TCRdb table keeps only in-frame clones and is missing some. The table lists approximately 24,000 clones, over 75% of them singletons, with around 7.9% in the top ten. These data originate in a study of blood T cell repertoires in COVID-19. The source material was peripheral blood. This receptor was taken from a man aged 50-60 years with active COVID-19. This rearrangement joins TRBV2 to TRBJ2-5; 9 nucleotides agree with TRBD1. For the CDR3, the DNA is TGTGCCAGCAGATCGACAGGGGGACGCTCAGAGACCCAGTACTTC. Its protein is CASRSTGGRSETQYF.